The 7 T cell receptor beta chains below come from one sample, sequenced in a study of shared clonotypes between healthy human individuals. Assay: immunoSEQ multiplex PCR; the TCRdb copy retains only in-frame clones and omits some. The sample lists around 1,100,000 clones; approximately 75% were seen once. The sequencing input was memory CD4+ T cells from PBMCs. Subset reported: CD45RA-negative fraction. Receptors were obtained from a man aged 18 to 29 in good health. Some clones in this sample may be carry-over from other donors' samples.

CDR3 in DNA: TGTGCCAGCAGTTTTGGGACTAGCGGCCCCGCGCAGTATTTT. Translating it yields CASSFGTSGPAQYF. The genes are TRBV6-5 and TRBJ2-3; 11 bases are a match to TRBD2. Germline V gives CDR1 MNHEY, CDR2 SVGAGI. CDR3 length: 14 residues. With 4 bases clipped from V and 10 bases from J, the junction kept 7 bases outside the gene matches.

The V and J genes are TRBV18 and TRBJ2-3; TRBD2 aligns across 7 bases. Unmatched junction bases numbered 9, after V lost 3 bases and J lost 6 bases. The CDR3 is 15 amino acids. The germline gives CDR1 KGHSH, CDR2 LQKENI. The CDR3 DNA reads as TGTGCCAGCTCACCGAGCCCAGCGGGGTATGATACGCAGTATTTT. This sequence encodes CASSPSPAGYDTQYF.

With respect to this clone: A much larger clone differs from this one at a single base, so this may be a read error. The rearrangement uses TRBV29-1 and TRBJ1-1; D is uncertain. CDR3 length: 13 amino acids. The germline V gene encodes CDR1 SQVTM and CDR2 ANQGSEA. Trimming left V 2 bases short and J 3 bases short, with 10 bases between. The CDR3 loop reads CSVERDGDTEAFF. The CDR3 nucleotides read TGCAGCGTTGAAAGGGATGGGGACACTGAAGCTTTCTTT.

A few counts support this clone. The chain carries TRBV2 and TRBJ1-1, with D perhaps matching TRBD1 (5 bases). This CDR3 spans 15 amino acids. Trimming removed 4 bases from V and 0 bases from J, with 12 bases in between. Germline assignment: CDR1 SNHLY and CDR2 FYNNEI. CDR3 DNA sequence: TGTGCCAGCAGTGGGGGGAGGGCTTTGAACACTGAAGCTTTCTTT. This encodes CASSGGRALNTEAFF.

This clone turned up a few times. V gene TRBV14 combines with J gene TRBJ2-2; D is unresolved. The CDR3 loop spans 15 amino acids. V lost 1 base and J lost 4, with 10 bases in between. Per germline, CDR1 SGHDN and CDR2 FVKESK. CDR3 amino acids: CASSQVMARTGELFF. The DNA of the CDR3 is TGTGCCAGCAGCCAAGTTATGGCCCGCACCGGGGAGCTGTTTTTT.

V and J are TRBV7-9 and TRBJ2-1; TRBD1 agrees at 8 bases. Per the germline V gene, CDR1 is SEHNR and CDR2 is FQNEAQ (reference sequence). V dropped 5 bases and J dropped 6; count of bases not matched to a gene: 9. The CDR3 has 15 residues. DNA for the CDR3: TGTGCCAGCAGCCTTTCCGCGGACAGGGTCAATGAGCAGTTCTTC. The encoded protein is CASSLSADRVNEQFF.

The rearrangement uses TRBV9 and TRBJ2-2; weak D call: TRBD1 (5 bases). In germline, CDR1 is SGDLS, CDR2 YYNGEE. The ends were cut back, 0 bases at V and 1 base at J, with 7 bases in the middle. The CDR3 is 15 amino acids. CDR3 bases: TGTGCCAGCAGCGTAGCTGGACAGAACACCGGGGAGCTGTTTTTT. This translates into CASSVAGQNTGELFF.